What follows are 7 T cell receptor beta chains derived from one specimen sequenced in a study of T cell repertoires in cytomegalovirus infection. TCRdb re-called the reads with MiXCR, one entry per CDR3 protein. The repertoire holds about 300,000 distinct CDR3 sequences, with around 9.1% as singletons. The sample was PBMCs. All receptors derive from a human donor in good health (CMV status not recorded). Some clones in this sample may be carry-over from other donors' samples.

The sample holds many counts of this clonotype. This sequence joins TRBV14 and TRBJ2-1, with D possibly TRBD2 on 6 matching bases. CDR1 and CDR2 (germline): SGHDN, FVKESK. The CDR3 loop spans 16 amino acids. The V and J ends lost 4 bases and 5 bases respectively, with 18 bases between them. CDR3 bases: TGTGCCAGCAGCCCCAGTTGGGGGACTGGAAACAATGAGCAGTTCTTC. It codes for CASSPSWGTGNNEQFF.

The sample holds many counts of this clonotype. This chain connects TRBV5-5 to TRBJ1-2; no reliable D call. Looked up from germline, CDR1 is SGHKS and CDR2 is YYEKEE (reference sequence). Between the trimmed V and J ends, which lost 3 bases and 0 bases, there was a span of 6 bases. The CDR3 spans 13 residues. CDR3 protein: CASSSSANYGYTF. As DNA, the CDR3 is TGTGCCAGCAGCTCATCAGCTAACTATGGCTACACCTTC. Full variable domain (remainder filled in from reference TRBV5-5 and TRBJ1-2): DAGVTQSPTHLIKTRGQQVTLRCSPISGHKSVSWYQQVLGQGPQFIFQYYEKEERGRGNFPDRFSARQFPNYSSELNVNALLLGDSALYLCASSSSANYGYTFGSGTRLTVV.

This clonotype has ten or more counts. V gene TRBV6-6 combines with J gene TRBJ1-3; TRBD1 aligns across 9 bases. V was clipped by 8 bases and J by 7 bases; unmatched bases: 9. Germline V CDR1 and CDR2: MNHNY, SVGAGI (reference sequence). CDR3 length equals 14 residues. The CDR3 is CASHGDRGVNTIYF. The CDR3, as DNA: TGTGCCAGCCATGGTGACAGGGGGGTTAACACCATATATTTT.

This clonotype occurred many times. The chain's CDR3 is CASSYPKGQPQHF. CDR3 nucleotide sequence: TGTGCCAGCAGTTACCCAAAGGGGCAGCCCCAGCATTTT. V is TRBV6-6 and J is TRBJ1-5, with a weak D call TRBD1 (5 bases). From germline, CDR1 is MNHNY and CDR2 SVGAGI (reference sequence). The V end was cut by 2 bases, the J end by 7 bases, with 9 bases between. The CDR3 spans 13 residues.

This clonotype has at least ten counts. The rearrangement joins TRBV7-3 to TRBJ2-1, with D maybe TRBD2 (5 bases). V was trimmed by 4 bases and J by 0 bases, leaving 13 bases between them. The CDR3 spans 16 residues. Germline V CDR1 and CDR2: SGHTA, FQGTGA. For the CDR3, the DNA is TGTGCCAGCAGCTCCGTAGCGTGGAGCTCCTACAATGAGCAGTTCTTC. This encodes CASSSVAWSSYNEQFF.

In its sample, this clonotype was seen many times. Likely a read error: the CDR3 ends without its conserved phenylalanine or tryptophan. The DNA is omitted, as the CDR3 cannot be located on it reliably, and the CDR3 follows TCRdb's listing. The chain joins TRBV20-1 to TRBJ1-1; TRBD1, the table's D call, lacks a check against the DNA. The CDR3 is 12 amino acids in total, end residues counted. The germline gives CDR1 DFQATT, CDR2 SNEGSKA (reference sequence). The CDR3 loop is CSAFGGTGRRSV.

This clonotype showed up many times. V usage is TRBV7-9 and J usage is TRBJ2-7; D gene uncertain. Germline V gene sequence: CDR1 SEHNR, CDR2 FQNEAQ (reference sequence). The V and J ends lost 1 base and 1 base respectively, with 8 bases between them. CDR3 size: 14 residues. The CDR3 nucleotides are TGTGCCAGCAGCTTAGTGGGGATATCCTACGAGCAGTACTTC. This translates into CASSLVGISYEQYF.